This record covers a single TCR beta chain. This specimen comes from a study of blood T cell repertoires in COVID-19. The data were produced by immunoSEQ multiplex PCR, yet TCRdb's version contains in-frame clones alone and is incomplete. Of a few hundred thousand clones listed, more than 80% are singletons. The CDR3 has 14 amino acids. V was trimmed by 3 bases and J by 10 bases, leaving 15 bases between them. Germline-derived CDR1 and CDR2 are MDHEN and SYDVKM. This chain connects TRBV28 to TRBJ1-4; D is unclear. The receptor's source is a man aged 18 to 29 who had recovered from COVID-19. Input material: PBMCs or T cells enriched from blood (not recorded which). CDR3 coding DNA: TGTGCCAGCAGTTTCCAGGTGTGGGTAGGAAAACTGTTTTTT. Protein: CASSFQVWVGKLFF.